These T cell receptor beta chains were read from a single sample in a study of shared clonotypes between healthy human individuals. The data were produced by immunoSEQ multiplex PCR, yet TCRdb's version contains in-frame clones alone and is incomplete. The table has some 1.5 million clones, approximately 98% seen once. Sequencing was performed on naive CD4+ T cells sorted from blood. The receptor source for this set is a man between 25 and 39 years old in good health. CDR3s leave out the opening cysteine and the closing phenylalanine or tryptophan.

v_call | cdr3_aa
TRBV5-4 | ASSLTLAGKETQY
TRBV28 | AGQGARDGTQY
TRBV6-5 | ASSYNGDVGDTQY
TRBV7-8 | ASSQRGGRGSNQPQH
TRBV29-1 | SVGGTSGYEQY
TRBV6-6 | ASKTTKGGEKLF
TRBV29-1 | SVGQGALYEQY
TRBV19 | ASSVILAGATGELF
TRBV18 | ASSAQGALAGANNEQF
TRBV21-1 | ASSNLDRESFTEAF
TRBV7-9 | ASSLNEAF
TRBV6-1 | TAGAGSRSSYEQY
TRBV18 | ASSPGTGRSSYEQY
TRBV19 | ASRIAGSTDTQY
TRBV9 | ASSVGGLAGNNEQF
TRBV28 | ASDRVLSTDTQY